This TCR beta chain was captured in a study of blood T cell repertoires in COVID-19. In the source study's methods: Nucleated cell number was recorded as an estimate derived from reference gene primer amplification. Clones were read by immunoSEQ multiplex PCR, and TCRdb kept only the in-frame ones, dropping some. V, J and clone size derive from that table, while D and trimming were established from the DNA sequence. The table records about 50,000 clones, around 90% of them present only once. V lost 2 bases to trimming and J lost 2 bases, with 10 bases between them. In germline, CDR1 is WSHSY, CDR2 SAAADI. The CDR3 has 14 amino acids.

The rearrangement links TRBV10-2 to TRBJ2-7, with a weak D call TRBD1 (6 bases). This receptor was taken from a human donor in a cohort sampled during active COVID-19. The sample was peripheral blood. This CDR3 is CASSEDRLAYEQYF. CDR3 nucleotides: TGCGCCAGCAGTGAGGACAGGTTGGCCTACGAGCAGTACTTC.